The rows below give T cell receptor beta chains drawn from one sample of a study of regulatory T cells in long-lasting Graves disease. TCRdb used MiXCR to reprocess the multiplex PCR reads, holding one entry per CDR3 protein. The data hold roughly 530,000 distinct CDR3 sequences, with around 16% observed a single time. The same specimen was also included in a second study, on T cells in Graves' hyperthyroidism and ophthalmopathy.

The starting material was peripheral blood mononuclear cells (PBMCs), obtained at new diagnosis, from a patient treated with antithyroid drugs. Source of these receptors: a woman aged 40-65 years with Graves disease. The CDR3 runs from the conserved cysteine through the conserved F or W. The D gene is left open where the match is weak. Some rows have no size entry. The others give once, few or many, or a class for an expanded clone.

>TRBV12-3/TRBV12-4|TRBJ1-1|TRBD1|many
TGTGCCAGCAGGAGACAGGGCAGGGCTGAAGCTTTCTTT
CASRRQGRAEAFF
>TRBV20-1|TRBJ1-1|-|many
TGCAGTGCTCCAGACGGACAGACCTTGAACACTGAAGCTTTCTTT
CSAPDGQTLNTEAFF
>TRBV24-1|TRBJ1-1|-|many
TGTGCCACCGCTCCCCGGGGGCGCGAGGCTGAAGCTTTCTTT
CATAPRGREAEAFF
>TRBV20-1|TRBJ2-7|TRBD2|many
TGCAGTGCTAGAGATTTATCGGGACTAGCGAGACACGAGCAGTACTTC
CSARDLSGLARHEQYF
>TRBV28|TRBJ2-7|-|many
TGTGCCAGCAGTTTAACCCAGGGCTCGTACCCGCCGTACTTC
CASSLTQGSYPPYF
>TRBV4-1|TRBJ1-5|-|many
TGCGCCAGCAGCTGTAATCAGCCCCAGCATTTT
CASSCNQPQHF
>TRBV12-3/TRBV12-4|TRBJ2-7|-|many
TGTGCCAGCAGTTTCGGGGGGCATTCCTACGAGCAGTACTTC
CASSFGGHSYEQYF
>TRBV4-2|TRBJ2-1|TRBD1|-
TGTGCCAGCAGCCAACACAGGGGGAGTGAGCAGTTCTTC
CASSQHRGSEQFF
>TRBV7-6|TRBJ2-7|-|-
TGTGCCAGCAGCTTAGTAGATTCTAACGAGCAGTACTTC
CASSLVDSNEQYF
>TRBV2|TRBJ2-1|-|many
TGTGCCAGCAGGGGTAGCGCAAGGAGCTCCTACAATGAGCAGTTCTTC
CASRGSARSSYNEQFF
>TRBV5-1|TRBJ2-7|TRBD2|-
TGCGCCAGCAGAATGGGACTAGCGGGCTCATTCTACGAGCAGTACTTC
CASRMGLAGSFYEQYF
>TRBV18|TRBJ1-4|-|few
TGTGCCTGCTCACCGCAATACCTTGCAACTAATGAAAAACTGTTTTTT
CACSPQYLATNEKLFF
>TRBV11-2|TRBJ1-1|TRBD1|many
TGTGCCAGCAGCTTAGAGGGACAGTCTGAAGCTTTCTTT
CASSLEGQSEAFF
>TRBV12-3/TRBV12-4|TRBJ2-1|-|few
TGTGCCAGCAGGGCCAGCGGGTCCACCTACAATGAGCAGTTCTTC
CASRASGSTYNEQFF
>TRBV20-1|TRBJ2-1|-|few
TGCAGTGCAATCCGGACAGAACTATCCTACAATGAGCAGTTCTTC
CSAIRTELSYNEQFF
>TRBV28|TRBJ2-7|TRBD1|many
TGTGCCAGCAGAGGGACAGGGGGATCCTACGAGCAGTACTTC
CASRGTGGSYEQYF
>TRBV28|TRBJ2-5|TRBD2|few
TGTGCCAGCGGGAGGGCACTGGAGACCCAGTACTTC
CASGRALETQYF
>TRBV5-1|TRBJ1-2|-|many
TGCGCCAGCAGCTTGGCATTTTCAGGGAAAGGCTACACCTTC
CASSLAFSGKGYTF
>TRBV6-1|TRBJ2-3|TRBD1|once
TGTGCCAGCAGTCCGGGACAGGAGATTGATACGCAGTATTTT
CASSPGQEIDTQYF
>TRBV12-3/TRBV12-4|TRBJ1-1|-|many
TGTGCCAGCGCCAGTGGGGTGGGGAACACTGAAGCTTTCTTT
CASASGVGNTEAFF
>TRBV9|TRBJ2-2|TRBD2|-
TGTGCCAGCAGCGTAGACGCTAGCGGGGTCGGGTCCCCCGGGGAGCTGTTTTTT
CASSVDASGVGSPGELFF
>TRBV4-1|TRBJ1-1|-|-
TGCGCCAGCAGCCAAGGGCGGACGGGGGGCACTGAAGCTTTCTTT
CASSQGRTGGTEAFF
>TRBV20-1|TRBJ2-5|TRBD2|many
TGCAGTGCTCCGGGACTAGCCTCAGAGACCCAGTACTTC
CSAPGLASETQYF
>TRBV7-9|TRBJ1-2|-|-
TGTGCCAGCAGCGAAGTGGCAGCCCCGCTGGGTGGCTACACCTTC
CASSEVAAPLGGYTF
>TRBV11-3|TRBJ1-1|-|many
TGTGCCAGCAGCCCTGACATGTTGGACACTGAAGCTTTCTTT
CASSPDMLDTEAFF
>TRBV30|TRBJ1-2|-|-
TGTGCCTGGAGTCCAGTCCGGGACTATGGCTACACCTTC
CAWSPVRDYGYTF
>TRBV20-1|TRBJ1-4|TRBD1|many
TGCAGTGCTATTACAGGGGCGATAGAAAAACTGTTTTTT
CSAITGAIEKLFF
>TRBV28|TRBJ1-5|-|many
TGTGCCAGCACAACAGGGCCGGGCAATCAGCCCCAGCATTTT
CASTTGPGNQPQHF
>TRBV20-1|TRBJ2-2|-|few
TGCAGTGCTTTAGCGCTCGCCGGGGAGCTGTTTTTT
CSALALAGELFF
>TRBV6-2/TRBV6-3|TRBJ2-7|-|many
TGTGCCAGCAGTTACTCATCGGGGGGCAGGGACGAGCAGTACTTC
CASSYSSGGRDEQYF
>TRBV13|TRBJ1-3|-|many
TGTGCCAGCAGCTCAACTCGACAGGCTGGAAACACCATATATTTT
CASSSTRQAGNTIYF
>TRBV20-1|TRBJ2-1|TRBD2|-
TGCAGTGCTAGTGGGACAAAGACTAGCGGGGGGGCCGTTTCCTACAATGAGCAGTTCTTC
CSASGTKTSGGAVSYNEQFF
>TRBV4-1|TRBJ1-3|-|few
TGCGCCAGCAGCCCCTACGGTGAGCACTCCTCTGGAAACACCATATATTTT
CASSPYGEHSSGNTIYF
>TRBV18|TRBJ2-5|TRBD2|many
TGTGCCAGCTCACCGACCCCTAGCGGGTCCCGAGAGACCCAGTACTTC
CASSPTPSGSRETQYF
>TRBV6-1|TRBJ1-2|TRBD1|many
TGTGCCAGCAGTGTCCAGGGGGCAAGGGGCTACACCTTC
CASSVQGARGYTF
>TRBV28|TRBJ1-2|TRBD1|many
TGTGCCAGCAGTTTGTGGACAGGGTTCCCTACTAACTATGGCTACACCTTC
CASSLWTGFPTNYGYTF
>TRBV28|TRBJ1-1|-|many
TGTGCCAGCACCAAAGCGGACTTAGGAGCTTTCTTT
CASTKADLGAFF